This T cell receptor beta chain was documented in a study of blood T cell repertoires in COVID-19. At the level of the study: Material from acute and convalescent COVID-19 was sourced from the United States, Italy and Spain. Sources were T cells, B-cell-depleted T cells, or PBMCs; the material itself was cDNA or gDNA.

The CDR3 loop spans 15 amino acids. The germline V gene encodes CDR1 LNHNV and CDR2 YYDKDF (reference sequence). V was clipped by 1 base and J by 4 bases, with 13 bases between them. How the authors handled the data: Quantification of nucleated cells was approximated via reference gene primer amplification. Assay used: immunoSEQ multiplex PCR; TCRdb lists only in-frame clones, some missing. That table gives V, J and clone size, and the DNA gave D and trimming. This table holds over 200,000 clones, 86% found once. The rearrangement links TRBV15 to TRBJ2-5; D is unclear. What was sequenced was peripheral blood. The clonotype comes from a man aged 35 to 55 who had recovered from COVID-19. The CDR3 protein is CATSRGRQHRETQYF. The CDR3 coding sequence is TGTGCCACCAGCAGAGGTCGGCAGCACAGAGAGACCCAGTACTTC.